The rows below give T cell receptor beta chains drawn from one sample of a study of cytomegalovirus exposure and HLA in healthy donors. Assay: immunoSEQ multiplex PCR; the TCRdb copy retains only in-frame clones and omits some. In the table there are about 280,000 clones, roughly 88% of which are singletons. Material: PBMCs. All receptors derive from a woman between 18 and 29 years old in good health and CMV-seronegative. CDR3s include the opening cysteine and the closing phenylalanine or tryptophan. A D gene is named only where the DNA matches it firmly. Some rows have no size entry. The others give once, few or many, or a class for an expanded clone.

TRBV27	-	TRBJ2-7	once	CASTGGRQGAREQYF	TGTGCCAGCACGGGGGGAAGGCAGGGGGCGCGTGAGCAGTACTTC
TRBV5-1	-	TRBJ2-7	-	CASSLVGGAYEQYF	TGCGCCAGCAGCTTGGTTGGCGGTGCCTACGAGCAGTACTTC
TRBV5-6	TRBD1	TRBJ1-1	once	CASSSLTGTGGVNTEAFF	TGTGCCAGCAGCTCCCTAACCGGGACAGGGGGTGTGAACACTGAAGCTTTCTTT
TRBV5-1	-	TRBJ2-5	-	CASSLLGNYQETQYF	TGCGCCAGCAGCCTACTAGGGAATTATCAAGAGACCCAGTACTTC
TRBV28	TRBD1	TRBJ1-4	-	CASSYNTGGANEKLFF	TGTGCCAGCAGTTATAATACAGGGGGCGCTAATGAAAAACTGTTTTTT
TRBV4-1	TRBD1	TRBJ2-2	-	CASRDRGTGELFF	TGCGCCAGCCGGGACAGGGGGACCGGGGAGCTGTTTTTT
TRBV30	TRBD1	TRBJ2-2	-	CACLIFPGQGTGELFF	TGTGCCTGCCTTATCTTTCCGGGACAGGGAACCGGGGAGCTGTTTTTT
TRBV5-1	-	TRBJ2-7	-	CASSLEADRRYEQYF	TGCGCCAGCAGCTTGGAGGCCGACAGACGCTACGAGCAGTACTTC
TRBV10-2	TRBD2	TRBJ2-1	-	CASRPGLAGGNEQFF	TGCGCCAGCCGACCGGGACTAGCGGGAGGCAATGAGCAGTTCTTC
TRBV4-1	TRBD2	TRBJ2-1	once	CASSQGVAGVYNEQFF	TGCGCCAGCAGCCAGGGGGTTGCGGGAGTATACAATGAGCAGTTCTTC
TRBV28	TRBD2	TRBJ2-1	-	CASSFSRWGEGNEQFF	TGTGCCAGCAGTTTTAGTAGGTGGGGGGAGGGGAATGAGCAGTTCTTC
TRBV14	-	TRBJ2-3	-	CASSLGRQGYSTDTQYF	TGTGCCAGCAGCCTGGGGCGGCAGGGGTATAGCACAGATACGCAGTATTTT
TRBV6-5	-	TRBJ2-7	few	CASRNRSYEQYF	TGTGCCAGCAGAAACAGGTCCTACGAGCAGTACTTC
TRBV2	-	TRBJ2-1	-	CASEGGDEQFF	TGTGCCAGTGAGGGTGGGGATGAGCAGTTCTTC
TRBV19	-	TRBJ1-3	once	CASRGLPVSGNTIYF	TGTGCCAGTCGAGGGCTACCGGTCTCTGGAAACACCATATATTTT
TRBV6-1	-	TRBJ1-6	-	CASRGGSGSPLHF	TGTGCCAGCAGGGGGGGTTCGGGTTCACCCCTCCACTTT
TRBV19	-	TRBJ2-7	once	CASSPGRGTSYEQYF	TGTGCCAGTAGTCCGGGGCGGGGAACGTCCTACGAGCAGTACTTC
TRBV6-5	-	TRBJ1-1	-	CASSDQGRTEAFF	TGTGCCAGCAGTGACCAGGGGCGCACTGAAGCTTTCTTT
TRBV13	TRBD1	TRBJ2-3	once	CASSSRTGWDTQYF	TGTGCCAGCAGCTCCAGGACAGGGTGGGATACGCAGTATTTT
TRBV5-5	-	TRBJ1-4	-	CASSKTGTPYEKLFF	TGTGCCAGCAGCAAAACCGGGACACCTTATGAAAAACTGTTTTTT
TRBV28	TRBD1	TRBJ1-2	-	CASSPGQGTDYGYTF	TGTGCCAGCAGCCCGGGACAGGGCACAGACTATGGCTACACCTTC
TRBV28	-	TRBJ2-1	-	CASKGDAPNSYNEQFF	TGTGCCAGCAAAGGAGATGCCCCCAACTCCTACAATGAGCAGTTCTTC
TRBV28	TRBD2	TRBJ2-7	-	CASSFLAGGYEQYF	TGTGCCAGCAGTTTTCTAGCGGGAGGCTACGAGCAGTACTTC
TRBV2	TRBD1	TRBJ1-4	-	CAGRTGWGEKLFF	TGTGCCGGGAGGACAGGGTGGGGTGAAAAACTGTTTTTT
TRBV6-1	TRBD1	TRBJ2-7	-	CASSARTGPSYEQYF	TGTGCCAGCAGTGCTAGGACAGGGCCCTCCTACGAGCAGTACTTC
TRBV5-4	-	TRBJ2-1	-	CASSLAGLRNEQFF	TGTGCCAGCAGCTTGGCGGGTTTAAGGAATGAGCAGTTCTTC
TRBV4-1	TRBD2	TRBJ2-1	-	CASSQDVLAGVEQFF	TGCGCCAGCAGCCAAGATGTACTAGCGGGAGTTGAGCAGTTCTTC
TRBV27	TRBD2	TRBJ2-1	-	CASSFWPPSPGRNTYNEQFF	TGTGCCAGCAGTTTTTGGCCCCCTAGCCCCGGGAGGAACACCTACAATGAGCAGTTCTTC
TRBV4-1	-	TRBJ2-3	-	CASSQGNGGASTDTQYF	TGCGCCAGCAGCCAAGGTAACGGGGGTGCTAGCACAGATACGCAGTATTTT
TRBV19	TRBD1	TRBJ2-1	-	CASSIRRDRGHNEQFF	TGTGCCAGTAGTATACGGAGGGACAGGGGCCACAATGAGCAGTTCTTC
TRBV10-2	-	TRBJ1-5	-	CASSEGGDQPQHF	TGCGCCAGCAGTGAGGGAGGCGATCAGCCCCAGCATTTT
TRBV29-1	-	TRBJ1-1	few	CSAGGRGMGDTEAFF	TGCAGCGCGGGTGGTCGGGGGATGGGCGACACTGAAGCTTTCTTT
TRBV5-1	TRBD2	TRBJ2-3	-	CASSASGTSPQDTQYF	TGCGCCAGCAGCGCCTCCGGGACTAGCCCTCAAGATACGCAGTATTTT
TRBV28	-	TRBJ2-7	-	CASALQGFSYEQYF	TGTGCCAGCGCTCTACAGGGATTCTCCTACGAGCAGTACTTC
TRBV5-1	TRBD2	TRBJ2-7	-	CASSWGTSGRGDNYEQYF	TGCGCCAGCAGCTGGGGGACTAGCGGGAGGGGAGACAATTACGAGCAGTACTTC
TRBV28	-	TRBJ1-5	few	CASSLSSQPQHF	TGTGCCAGCAGTTTATCTAGTCAGCCCCAGCATTTT
TRBV5-4	-	TRBJ1-2	-	CASSSVADGYTF	TGTGCCAGCAGCTCGGTCGCGGATGGCTACACCTTC
TRBV28	TRBD1	TRBJ1-2	-	CASSNLPGGNYGYTF	TGTGCCAGCAGTAATCTGCCAGGGGGAAACTATGGCTACACCTTC
TRBV14	-	TRBJ2-1	-	CASSQVVSHEQFF	TGTGCCAGCAGCCAAGTGGTTAGCCATGAGCAGTTCTTC
TRBV7-8	-	TRBJ1-5	-	CASSLAAGALYSNQPQHF	TGTGCCAGCAGCTTAGCGGCGGGAGCACTTTATAGCAATCAGCCCCAGCATTTT
TRBV5-1	TRBD1	TRBJ1-1	-	CASSGPGQGNTEAFF	TGCGCCAGCAGCGGACCGGGACAGGGAAACACTGAAGCTTTCTTT
TRBV18	-	TRBJ1-1	-	CASSPSLGQTNTEAFF	TGTGCCAGCTCACCAAGTCTTGGACAGACGAACACTGAAGCTTTCTTT
TRBV27	-	TRBJ1-1	-	CASSSVVSDTEAFF	TGTGCCAGCAGTTCCGTCGTATCGGACACTGAAGCTTTCTTT
TRBV7-3	-	TRBJ2-2	-	CASSLRTIPLSRRELFF	TGTGCCAGCAGCCTAAGGACTATCCCACTATCCCGCCGGGAGCTGTTTTTT
TRBV29-1	TRBD1	TRBJ1-4	-	CSAKQGALEKLFF	TGCAGCGCAAAACAGGGGGCATTGGAAAAACTGTTTTTT